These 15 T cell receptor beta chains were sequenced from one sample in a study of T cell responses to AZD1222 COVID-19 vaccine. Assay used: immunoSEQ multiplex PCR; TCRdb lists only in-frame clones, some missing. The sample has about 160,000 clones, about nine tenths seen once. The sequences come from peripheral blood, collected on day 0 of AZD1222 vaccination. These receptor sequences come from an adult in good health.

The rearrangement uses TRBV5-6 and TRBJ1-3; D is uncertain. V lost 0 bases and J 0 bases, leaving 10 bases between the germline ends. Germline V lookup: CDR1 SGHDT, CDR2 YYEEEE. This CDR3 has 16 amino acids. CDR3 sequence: CASSLEAGVSGNTIYF. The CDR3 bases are TGTGCCAGCAGCTTGGAAGCAGGCGTCTCTGGAAACACCATATATTTT.

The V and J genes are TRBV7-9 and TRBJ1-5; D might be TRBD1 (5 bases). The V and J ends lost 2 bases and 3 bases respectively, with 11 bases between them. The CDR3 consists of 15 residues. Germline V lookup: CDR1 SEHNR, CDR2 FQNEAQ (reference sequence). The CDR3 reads CASSLLPGDNQPQHF. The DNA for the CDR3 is TGTGCCAGCAGCTTACTGCCGGGGGACAATCAGCCCCAGCATTTT.

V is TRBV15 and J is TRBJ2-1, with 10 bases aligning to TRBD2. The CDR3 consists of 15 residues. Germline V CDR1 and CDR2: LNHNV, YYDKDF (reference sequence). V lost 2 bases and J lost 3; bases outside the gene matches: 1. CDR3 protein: CATSRIAGGYNEQFF. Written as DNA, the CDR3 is TGTGCCACCAGCAGAATAGCGGGGGGCTACAATGAGCAGTTCTTC.

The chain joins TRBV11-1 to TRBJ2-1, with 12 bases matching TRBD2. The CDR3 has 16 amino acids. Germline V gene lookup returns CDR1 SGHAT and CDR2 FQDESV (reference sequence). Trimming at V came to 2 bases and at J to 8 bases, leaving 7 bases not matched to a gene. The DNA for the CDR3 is TGTGCCAGCAGCTTAATACTAGCGGGGGGTAAGGATGAGCAGTTCTTC. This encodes CASSLILAGGKDEQFF.

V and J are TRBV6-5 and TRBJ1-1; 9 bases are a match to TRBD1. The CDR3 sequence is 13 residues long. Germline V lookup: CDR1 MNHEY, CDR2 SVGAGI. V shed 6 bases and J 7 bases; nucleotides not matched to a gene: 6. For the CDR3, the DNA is TGTGCCAGCAGCGTGGACAGGGGTGATGAAGCTTTCTTT. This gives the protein CASSVDRGDEAFF.

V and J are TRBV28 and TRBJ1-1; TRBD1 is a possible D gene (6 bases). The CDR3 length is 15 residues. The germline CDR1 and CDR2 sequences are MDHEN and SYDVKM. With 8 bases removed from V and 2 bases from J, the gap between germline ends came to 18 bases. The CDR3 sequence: CASFAPGTINTEAFF. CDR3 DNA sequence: TGTGCCAGCTTTGCTCCCGGGACAATTAACACTGAAGCTTTCTTT. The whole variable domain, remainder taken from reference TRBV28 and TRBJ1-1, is DVKVTQSSRYLVKRTGEKVFLECVQDMDHENMFWYRQDPGLGLRLIYFSYDVKMKEKGDIPEGYSVSREKKERFSLILESASTNQTSMYLCASFAPGTINTEAFFGQGTRLTVV.

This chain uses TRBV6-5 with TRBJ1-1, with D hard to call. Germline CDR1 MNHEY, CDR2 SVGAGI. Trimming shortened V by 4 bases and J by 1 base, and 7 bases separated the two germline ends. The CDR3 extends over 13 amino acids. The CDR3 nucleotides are TGTGCCAGCAGTTCAGCGGGGAACACTGAAGCTTTCTTT. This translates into CASSSAGNTEAFF.

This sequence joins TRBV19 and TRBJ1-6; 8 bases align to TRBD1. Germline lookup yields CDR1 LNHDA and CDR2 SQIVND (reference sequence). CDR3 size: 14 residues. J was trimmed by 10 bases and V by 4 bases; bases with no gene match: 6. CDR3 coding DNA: TGTGCCAGTAGTACGGACAGGGATGGATCACCCCTCCACTTT. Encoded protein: CASSTDRDGSPLHF.

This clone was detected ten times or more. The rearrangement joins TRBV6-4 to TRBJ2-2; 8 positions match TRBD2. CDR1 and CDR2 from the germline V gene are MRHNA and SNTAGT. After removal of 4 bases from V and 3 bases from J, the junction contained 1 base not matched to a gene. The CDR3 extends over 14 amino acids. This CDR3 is CASSAAGDTGELFF. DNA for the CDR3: TGTGCCAGCAGTGCAGCGGGAGACACCGGGGAGCTGTTTTTT.

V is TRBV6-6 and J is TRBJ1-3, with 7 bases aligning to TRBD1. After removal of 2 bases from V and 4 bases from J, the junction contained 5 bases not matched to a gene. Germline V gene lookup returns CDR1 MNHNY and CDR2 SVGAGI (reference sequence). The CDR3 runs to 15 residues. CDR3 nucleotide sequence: TGTGCCAGCAGTTACGAGGGGGCAGCAGGAAACACCATATATTTT. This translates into CASSYEGAAGNTIYF.

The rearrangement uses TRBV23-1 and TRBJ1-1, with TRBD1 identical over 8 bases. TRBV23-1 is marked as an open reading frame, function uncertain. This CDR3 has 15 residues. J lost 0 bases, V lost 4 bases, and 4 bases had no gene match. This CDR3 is CASSRLTGVNTEAFF. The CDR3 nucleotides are TGCGCCAGCAGTCGCTTGACAGGGGTGAACACTGAAGCTTTCTTT.

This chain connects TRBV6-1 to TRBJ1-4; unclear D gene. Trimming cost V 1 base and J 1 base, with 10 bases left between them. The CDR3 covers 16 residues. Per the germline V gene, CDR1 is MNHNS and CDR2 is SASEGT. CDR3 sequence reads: CASSEVRVGTNEKLFF. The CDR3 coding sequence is TGTGCCAGCAGTGAAGTAAGGGTTGGAACTAATGAAAAACTGTTTTTT.

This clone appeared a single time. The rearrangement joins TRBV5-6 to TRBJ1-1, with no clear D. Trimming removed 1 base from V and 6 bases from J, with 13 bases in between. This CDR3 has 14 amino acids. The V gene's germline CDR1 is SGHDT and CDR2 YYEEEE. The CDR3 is CASSLIQQVPEAFF. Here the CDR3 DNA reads TGTGCCAGCAGCTTGATCCAGCAAGTCCCTGAAGCTTTCTTT.

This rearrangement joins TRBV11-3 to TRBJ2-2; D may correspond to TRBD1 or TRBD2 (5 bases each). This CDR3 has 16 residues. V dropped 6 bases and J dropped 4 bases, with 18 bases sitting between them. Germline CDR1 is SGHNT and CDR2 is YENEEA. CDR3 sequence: CASSPEDGGGTGELFF. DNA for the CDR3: TGTGCCAGCAGTCCCGAGGACGGTGGGGGCACCGGGGAGCTGTTTTTT.

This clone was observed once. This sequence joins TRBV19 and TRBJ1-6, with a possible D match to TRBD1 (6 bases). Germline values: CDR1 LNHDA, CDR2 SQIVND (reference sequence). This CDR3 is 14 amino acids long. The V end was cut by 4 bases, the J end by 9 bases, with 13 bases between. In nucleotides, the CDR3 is TGTGCCAGTAGTACACAGGGATCAGGTTCACCCCTCCACTTT. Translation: CASSTQGSGSPLHF.